Following are 21 T cell receptor beta chains from one sample sequenced in a study of OX40 agonist ivuxolimab in advanced cancers. The assay was immunoSEQ multiplex PCR, and TCRdb's table has in-frame clones only and misses some. Of about 77,000 clones listed, approximately 89% are singletons. Sequenced material: CD4+ or CD8+ T cells sorted from blood, taken in a trial of the OX40 agonist ivuxolimab. These receptors all come from an adult with an advanced solid tumor such as melanoma, head and neck, liver or kidney cancer.

The rearrangement links TRBV11-3 to TRBJ2-7; 10 bases align to TRBD1. The CDR3 runs to 12 residues. After removal of 4 bases from V and 7 bases from J, the junction contained 1 base not matched to a gene. CDR1 is SGHNT, CDR2 YENEEA, per germline. The CDR3 sequence: CASSWTGGEQYF. The CDR3 bases are TGTGCCAGCAGCTGGACAGGGGGGGAGCAGTACTTC.

J is TRBJ2-7 and V is TRBV18; D is ambiguous. The CDR3 covers 15 residues. Looked up from germline, CDR1 is KGHSH and CDR2 is LQKENI. V was shortened by 6 bases and J by 4 bases, with 19 bases between the two germline ends. CDR3 amino acids: CASSPAGRAVYEQYF. Here the CDR3 DNA reads TGTGCCAGCTCCCCCGCAGGTAGGGCTGTGTACGAGCAGTACTTC.

CDR3 sequence reads: CASSPQKGAAETQYF. The DNA of the CDR3 is TGTGCCAGCTCACCACAGAAGGGGGCGGCGGAGACCCAGTACTTC. The J gene is TRBJ2-5, the V gene TRBV18; the match to TRBD1 covers 7 bases. CDR1 and CDR2 (germline): KGHSH, LQKENI. This CDR3 contains 15 residues. V trimming: 1 base; J trimming: 5 bases; junction bases outside the gene matches: 7.

The chain couples TRBV6-6 to TRBJ2-5; perhaps TRBD1 as D (6 bases). Germline V gene lookup returns CDR1 MNHNY and CDR2 SVGAGI (reference sequence). The V gene lost 3 bases and the J gene lost 1 base, with 12 bases spanning the gap. The CDR3 sequence is 15 residues long. CDR3 in amino acids: CASSYSVDSQETQYF. The CDR3 DNA reads TGTGCCAGCAGTTATTCTGTGGACAGCCAAGAGACCCAGTACTTC.

The chain recombines TRBV5-1 with TRBJ2-1, with TRBD2 matching over 12 bases. CDR3 size: 16 residues. Germline CDR1 is SGHRS and CDR2 is YFSETQ. Losses at the gene ends were 3 bases for V and 7 bases for J; bases not matched to a gene: 8. CDR3: CASSSLAGGLFNEQFF. The CDR3 DNA reads TGCGCCAGCAGCTCCCTAGCGGGAGGGCTGTTTAATGAGCAGTTCTTC.

This clone has just one count. This chain links TRBV5-1 with TRBJ1-1, with 8 positions matching TRBD1. Germline values: CDR1 SGHRS, CDR2 YFSETQ. The CDR3 extends over 14 amino acids. Trimming at V came to 4 bases and at J to 4 bases, leaving 6 bases not matched to a gene. CDR3 amino acids: CASSLDRAPTEAFF. CDR3 coding DNA: TGCGCCAGCAGCCTGGACAGGGCCCCCACTGAAGCTTTCTTT.

V gene TRBV19 combines with J gene TRBJ1-2; tentative D call: TRBD1 (5 bases). Trimming cost V 6 bases and J 2 bases, with 16 bases left between them. Germline values: CDR1 LNHDA, CDR2 SQIVND (reference sequence). The CDR3 has 15 amino acids. The CDR3 nucleotides read TGTGCCAGTAGCCCCCGGGGCGCCGGCAACTATGGCTACACCTTC. Its translation: CASSPRGAGNYGYTF. Using reference TRBV19 and TRBJ1-2 for the parts outside the CDR3, the full variable domain is DGGITQSPKYLFRKEGQNVTLSCEQNLNHDAMYWYRQDPGQGLRLIYYSQIVNDFQKGDIAEGYSVSREKKESFPLTVTSAQKNPTAFYLCASSPRGAGNYGYTFGSGTRLTVV.

The gene calls are TRBV7-8 and TRBJ2-1; 7 bases are a match to TRBD1. This CDR3 has 17 amino acids. The germline V gene encodes CDR1 SGHVS and CDR2 FQNEAQ. J lost 0 bases, V lost 0 bases, and 5 bases had no gene match. CDR3 in DNA: TGTGCCAGCAGCTTAGCCTACAGGGGTAGCTCCTACAATGAGCAGTTCTTC. Translation gives CASSLAYRGSSYNEQFF.

The chain has TRBV5-5 and TRBJ1-4; the D is unclear. The CDR3 extends over 17 amino acids. The V gene's germline CDR1 is SGHKS and CDR2 YYEKEE (reference sequence). V was shortened by 4 bases and J by 4 bases, with 20 bases between the two germline ends. For the CDR3, the DNA is TGTGCCAGCAGCCCCTCGCGCCAGCCTGTCGGTAATGAAAAACTGTTTTTT. Its protein is CASSPSRQPVGNEKLFF. The complete variable domain, with remaining parts taken from reference TRBV5-5 and TRBJ1-4, reads DAGVTQSPTHLIKTRGQQVTLRCSPISGHKSVSWYQQVLGQGPQFIFQYYEKEERGRGNFPDRFSARQFPNYSSELNVNALLLGDSALYLCASSPSRQPVGNEKLFFGSGTQLSVL.

This clone was detected only a few times. The rearrangement joins TRBV15 to TRBJ1-5, with TRBD1 identical over 7 bases. This CDR3 contains 15 residues. The germline CDR1 and CDR2 sequences are LNHNV and YYDKDF (reference sequence). V lost 1 base to trimming and J lost 6 bases; unmatched junction nucleotides: 6. CDR3 nucleotide sequence: TGTGCCACCAGCAGAGGAGACAGGGCGCTTCAGCCCCAGCATTTT. This sequence encodes CATSRGDRALQPQHF. The complete variable domain, with remaining parts taken from reference TRBV15 and TRBJ1-5, reads DAMVIQNPRYQVTQFGKPVTLSCSQTLNHNVMYWYQQKSSQAPKLLFHYYDKDFNNEADTPDNFQSRRPNTSFCFLDIRSPGLGDTAMYLCATSRGDRALQPQHFGDGTRLSIL.

The chain joins TRBV7-2 to TRBJ2-3; D unresolved. The CDR3 covers 15 residues. In germline, CDR1 is SGHTA, CDR2 FQGNSA. V was trimmed by 5 bases and J by 0 bases, leaving 12 bases between them. CDR3 loop: CASSLLIPSTDTQYF. CDR3 DNA: TGTGCCAGCAGCCTATTAATTCCTAGCACAGATACGCAGTATTTT.

The gene calls are TRBV4-1 and TRBJ2-2, with a weak D call TRBD1 (6 bases). The CDR3 contains 17 residues. From germline, CDR1 is MGHRA and CDR2 YSYEKL. V was clipped by 1 base and J by 3 bases, with 15 bases between them. CDR3 in amino acids: CASSQGEGVLDTGELFF. CDR3 nucleotides: TGCGCCAGCAGCCAAGGTGAGGGGGTATTGGACACCGGGGAGCTGTTTTTT.

The V call is TRBV19, the J call TRBJ2-7; D possibly corresponds to TRBD1 (5 bases). V was trimmed by 3 bases and J by 1 base, leaving 10 bases between them. Germline V gene lookup returns CDR1 LNHDA and CDR2 SQIVND (reference sequence). The CDR3 has 14 amino acids. The CDR3 loop reads CASSIRDSSYEQYF. The CDR3 nucleotides are TGTGCCAGTAGTATCCGTGACAGTTCCTACGAGCAGTACTTC.

The CDR3 protein is CASSPLTSGGLAKNIQYF. The CDR3 nucleotides read TGTGCCAGCTCACCCTTGACTAGCGGGGGACTAGCCAAAAACATTCAGTACTTC. V gene TRBV18 combines with J gene TRBJ2-4, with 12 positions matching TRBD2. This CDR3 comprises 18 residues. The germline V gene has CDR1 KGHSH and CDR2 LQKENI. V lost 3 bases to trimming and J lost 0 bases; unmatched junction nucleotides: 6.

V gene TRBV28 combines with J gene TRBJ1-2; TRBD1 might be the D (5 bases). There are 13 residues in the CDR3. Germline V gives CDR1 MDHEN, CDR2 SYDVKM. The V and J ends lost 6 bases and 2 bases respectively, with 10 bases between them. The CDR3 DNA sequence: TGTGCCAGCAGCGTGGGACCAAACTATGGCTACACCTTC. Amino acids: CASSVGPNYGYTF.

This clone has just one count. The CDR3 sequence is CASSFGRGEQFF. Here the CDR3 DNA reads TGCGCCAGCAGCTTCGGACGGGGAGAGCAGTTCTTC. The chain uses TRBV5-1 and TRBJ2-1; a weak D match, TRBD2 (5 bases). Deletions cut 2 bases from V and 10 bases from J, with 10 bases between. CDR1 and CDR2 (germline): SGHRS, YFSETQ. The CDR3 extends over 12 amino acids. Full variable domain (outside the CDR3, taken from reference TRBV5-1 and TRBJ2-1): KAGVTQTPRYLIKTRGQQVTLSCSPISGHRSVSWYQQTPGQGLQFLFEYFSETQRNKGNFPGRFSGRQFSNSRSEMNVSTLELGDSALYLCASSFGRGEQFFGPGTRLTVL.

For the CDR3, the DNA is TGTGCCAGCAGTTTGCAGGGGGCTGGAAACACCATATATTTT. It specifies CASSLQGAGNTIYF. The V gene is TRBV28, the J gene TRBJ1-3, with 7 bases aligning to TRBD1. This CDR3 has 14 residues. Germline CDR1 and CDR2: MDHEN and SYDVKM. V lost 3 bases, J lost 2 bases, and 1 base stayed unmatched.

Concerning this clone itself: Other DNA sequences in this specimen translate into the identical CDR3. This sequence joins TRBV18 and TRBJ2-7; no reliable D call. Germline CDR1 KGHSH, CDR2 LQKENI. V was clipped by 6 bases and J by 0 bases, with 9 bases between them. The CDR3 length is 13 residues. The CDR3 nucleotides are TGTGCCAGCTCCCCTCCGGGCTCCTACGAGCAGTACTTC. This gives the protein CASSPPGSYEQYF. The full variable domain, its missing parts supplied by reference TRBV18 and TRBJ2-7, is NAGVMQNPRHLVRRRGQEARLRCSPMKGHSHVYWYRQLPEEGLKFMVYLQKENIIDESGMPKERFSAEFPKEGPSILRIQQVVRGDSAAYFCASSPPGSYEQYFGPGTRLTVT.

The chain recombines TRBV5-6 with TRBJ2-1; D gene uncertain. From germline, CDR1 is SGHDT and CDR2 YYEEEE. This CDR3 region has 15 residues. V was trimmed by 4 bases and J by 0 bases, leaving 11 bases between them. The CDR3 DNA sequence: TGTGCCAGCAGCCTGGACGTGGGCTCCTACAATGAGCAGTTCTTC. It specifies CASSLDVGSYNEQFF.

The chain recombines TRBV29-1 with TRBJ2-1; D not resolved. This CDR3 spans 13 amino acids. Germline loops: CDR1 SQVTM, CDR2 ANQGSEA. Deletions cut 6 bases from V and 1 base from J, with 10 bases between. The CDR3 is CSVLRTSYNEQFF. The CDR3 DNA reads TGCAGCGTGCTCCGAACGTCCTACAATGAGCAGTTCTTC.

This chain uses TRBV7-8 with TRBJ2-5, with D possibly being TRBD2 (7 bases). The CDR3 covers 16 residues. CDR1 is SGHVS and CDR2 is FQNEAQ in the germline V gene. Trimming left V 0 bases short and J 1 base short, with 12 bases between. The CDR3, as DNA: TGTGCCAGCAGCTTAGCGGTAGGGGGGGGCCAAGAGACCCAGTACTTC. Encoded protein: CASSLAVGGGQETQYF.